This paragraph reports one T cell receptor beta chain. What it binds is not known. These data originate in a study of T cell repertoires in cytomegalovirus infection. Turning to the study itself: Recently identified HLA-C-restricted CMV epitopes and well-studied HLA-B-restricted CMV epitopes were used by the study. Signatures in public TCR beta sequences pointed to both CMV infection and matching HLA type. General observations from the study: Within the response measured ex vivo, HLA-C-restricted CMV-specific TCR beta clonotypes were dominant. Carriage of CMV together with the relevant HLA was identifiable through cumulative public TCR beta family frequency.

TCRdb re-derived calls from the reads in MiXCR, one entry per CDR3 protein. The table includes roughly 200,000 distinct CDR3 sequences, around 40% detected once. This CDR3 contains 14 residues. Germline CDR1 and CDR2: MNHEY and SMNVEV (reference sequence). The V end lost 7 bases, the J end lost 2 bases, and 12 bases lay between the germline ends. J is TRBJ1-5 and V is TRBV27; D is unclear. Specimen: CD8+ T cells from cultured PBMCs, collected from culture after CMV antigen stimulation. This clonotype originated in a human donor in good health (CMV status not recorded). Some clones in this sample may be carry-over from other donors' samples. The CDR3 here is CASKLSFGNQPQHF. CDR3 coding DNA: TGTGCCAGCAAACTTAGTTTCGGCAATCAGCCCCAGCATTTT.